This entry lists 5 T cell receptor beta chains sequenced from one sample in a study of beta chain features in type 1 diabetes (dated 2018 in TCRdb). Library preparation employed the immunoSEQ multiplex PCR assay. The entire isolated RNA was reverse transcribed using the High Capacity cDNA Reverse Transcription Kit, and thus expressed TCRB transcripts were sequenced. Entries here come from immuneACCESS through TCRdb and include only in-frame sequences with V and J called. Some clones fail to appear in such tables; in the studies checked, an unresolved V gene covers under half of the shortfall, and the cause of the remainder is unknown. In this sample the table shows over 200,000 clones, roughly 10% of which occur a single time. About 0.018% of the sample lies in the top ten. Broader findings and caveats from the paper: A moderate but significant shortening of TCRB CDR3 length was observed in type 1 diabetes patients in all four CD4+ subsets.

What these receptors recognize is not known. The sequenced sample was naive CD4+ T cells from blood. The label giving this sample's cell subset or site can be read as: true naive CD4+ T cells. The receptors shown here come from a man aged 30 to 39 with type 1 diabetes.

This chain links TRBV7-9 with TRBJ2-1, with D possibly matching TRBD1 (6 bases). CDR1 is SEHNR, CDR2 FQNEAQ, per germline (reference sequence). The ends were cut back, 2 bases at V and 7 bases at J, with 15 bases in the middle. CDR3 size: 15 residues. The CDR3 loop reads CASSLRGFQRNEQFF. The CDR3 DNA reads TGTGCCAGCAGCTTAAGGGGGTTTCAGCGGAATGAGCAGTTCTTC. Based on the CDR3 plus reference TRBV7-9 and TRBJ2-1, the full variable domain is DTGVSQNPRHKITKRGQNVTFRCDPISEHNRLYWYRQTLGQGPEFLTYFQNEAQLEKSRLLSDRFSAERPKGSFSTLEIQRTEQGDSAMYLCASSLRGFQRNEQFFGPGTRLTVL.

Regarding this clone: Within the sample, other DNA sequences also encode this same CDR3. The chain combines TRBV7-2 with TRBJ1-6, with D possibly being TRBD1 (5 bases). This CDR3 is 14 amino acids long. Trimming cost V 2 bases and J 6 bases, with 8 bases left between them. The V gene's germline CDR1 is SGHTA and CDR2 FQGNSA. The CDR3 loop reads CASSLRDSNSPLHF. For the CDR3, the DNA is TGTGCCAGCAGCTTACGAGACAGTAATTCACCCCTCCACTTT. Filled out from reference TRBV7-2 and TRBJ1-6, the complete variable domain reads GAGVSQSPSNKVTEKGKDVELRCDPISGHTALYWYRQSLGQGLEFLIYFQGNSAPDKSGLPSDRFSAERTGGSVSTLTIQRTQQEDSAVYLCASSLRDSNSPLHFGNGTRLTVT.

This clone was counted only a few times. This chain links TRBV9 with TRBJ2-3, with 12 nucleotides matching TRBD2. CDR1 SGDLS and CDR2 YYNGEE come from the germline V gene. V trimming: 1 base; J trimming: 2 bases; junction bases outside the gene matches: 17. The CDR3 loop spans 21 amino acids. This chain's CDR3 is CASSVSFSGLAGRKNTDTQYF. CDR3 DNA sequence: TGTGCCAGCAGCGTAAGCTTCTCGGGACTAGCGGGCCGCAAAAACACAGATACGCAGTATTTT.

There are a few counts of this clone. The V gene is TRBV6-6, the J gene TRBJ1-6, with 10 bases identical to TRBD1. Per germline, CDR1 MNHNY and CDR2 SVGAGI (reference sequence). V gave up 5 bases and J gave up 10 bases; unmatched junction bases: 5. The CDR3 totals 14 residues. CDR3 in DNA: TGTGCCAGCAGTCTGACAGGGGGCCAATCACCCCTCCACTTT. Its protein product is CASSLTGGQSPLHF.

This clone was seen more than once but under ten times. The chain combines TRBV9 with TRBJ2-3; 7 bases fit TRBD2. V was pared by 0 bases and J by 5 bases, with 3 bases of the junction left unmatched. Germline assignment: CDR1 SGDLS and CDR2 YYNGEE. CDR3 length equals 14 residues. This CDR3 reads CASSVGSGGDTQYF. The CDR3 DNA sequence: TGTGCCAGCAGCGTAGGGTCGGGGGGAGATACGCAGTATTTT.